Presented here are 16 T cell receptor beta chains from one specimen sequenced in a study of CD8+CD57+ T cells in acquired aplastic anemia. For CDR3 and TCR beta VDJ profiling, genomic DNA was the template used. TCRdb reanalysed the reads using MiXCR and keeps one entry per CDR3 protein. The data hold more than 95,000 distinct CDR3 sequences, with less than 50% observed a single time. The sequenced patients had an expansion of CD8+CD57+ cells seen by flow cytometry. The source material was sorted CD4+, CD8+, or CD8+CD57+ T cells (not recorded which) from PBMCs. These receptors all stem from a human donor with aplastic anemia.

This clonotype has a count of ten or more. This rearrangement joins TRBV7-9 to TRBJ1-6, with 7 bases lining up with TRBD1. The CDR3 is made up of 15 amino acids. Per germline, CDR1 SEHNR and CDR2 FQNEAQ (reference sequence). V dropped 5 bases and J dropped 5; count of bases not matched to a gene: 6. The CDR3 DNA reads TGTGCCAGCAGCCTCGGGACAGCTAATAATTCACCCCTCCACTTT. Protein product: CASSLGTANNSPLHF.

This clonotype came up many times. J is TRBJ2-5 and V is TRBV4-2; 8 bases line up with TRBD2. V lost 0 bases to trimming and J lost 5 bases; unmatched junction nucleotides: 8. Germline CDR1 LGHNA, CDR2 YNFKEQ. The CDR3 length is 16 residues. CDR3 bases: TGTGCCAGCAGCCAAGATGTCGGGGGGGCGAGTGAGACCCAGTACTTC. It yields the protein CASSQDVGGASETQYF.

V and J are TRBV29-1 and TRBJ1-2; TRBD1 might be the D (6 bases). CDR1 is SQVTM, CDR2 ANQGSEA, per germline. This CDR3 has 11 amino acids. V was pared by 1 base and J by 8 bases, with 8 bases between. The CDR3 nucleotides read TGCAGCGTTGAAGGAAGGGGGGGCTACACCTTC. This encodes CSVEGRGGYTF.

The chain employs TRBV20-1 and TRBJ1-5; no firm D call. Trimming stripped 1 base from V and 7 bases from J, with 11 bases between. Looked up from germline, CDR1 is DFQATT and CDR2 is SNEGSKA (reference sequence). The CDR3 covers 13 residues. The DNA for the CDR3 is TGCAGTGCTAGAGGGTTCTCGGAGCAGCCCCAGCATTTT. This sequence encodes CSARGFSEQPQHF.

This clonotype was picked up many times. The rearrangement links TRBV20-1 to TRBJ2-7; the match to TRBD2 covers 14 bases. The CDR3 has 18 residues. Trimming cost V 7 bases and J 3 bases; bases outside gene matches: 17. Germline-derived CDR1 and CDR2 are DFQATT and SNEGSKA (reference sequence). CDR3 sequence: CSVLKTSGGEDGRYEQYV. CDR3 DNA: TGCAGTGTCCTAAAGACTAGCGGGGGGGAAGATGGCCGCTACGAGCAGTACGTC.

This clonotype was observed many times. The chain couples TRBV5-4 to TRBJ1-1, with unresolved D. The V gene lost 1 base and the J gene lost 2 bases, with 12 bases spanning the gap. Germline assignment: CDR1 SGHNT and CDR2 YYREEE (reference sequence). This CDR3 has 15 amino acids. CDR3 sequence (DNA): TGTGCCAGCAGCTTGATGTCAGGCGTTAACACTGAAGCTTTCTTT. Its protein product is CASSLMSGVNTEAFF.

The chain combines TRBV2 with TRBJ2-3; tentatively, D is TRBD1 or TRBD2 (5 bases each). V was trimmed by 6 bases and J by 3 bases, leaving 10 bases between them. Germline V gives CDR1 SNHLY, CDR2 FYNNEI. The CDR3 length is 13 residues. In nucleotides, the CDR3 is TGTGCCAGCAGGCCCTGGGGGACAGATACGCAGTATTTT. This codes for CASRPWGTDTQYF. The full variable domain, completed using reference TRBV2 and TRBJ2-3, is EPEVTQTPSHQVTQMGQEVILRCVPISNHLYFYWYRQILGQKVEFLVSFYNNEISEKSEIFDDQFSVERPDGSNFTLKIRSTKLEDSAMYFCASRPWGTDTQYFGPGTRLTVL.

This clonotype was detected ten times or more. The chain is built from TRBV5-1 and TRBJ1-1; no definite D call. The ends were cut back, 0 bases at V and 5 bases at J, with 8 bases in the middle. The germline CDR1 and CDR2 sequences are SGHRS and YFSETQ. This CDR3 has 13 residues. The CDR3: CASSLEGRTEAFF. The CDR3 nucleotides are TGCGCCAGCAGCTTGGAAGGGAGGACTGAAGCTTTCTTT.

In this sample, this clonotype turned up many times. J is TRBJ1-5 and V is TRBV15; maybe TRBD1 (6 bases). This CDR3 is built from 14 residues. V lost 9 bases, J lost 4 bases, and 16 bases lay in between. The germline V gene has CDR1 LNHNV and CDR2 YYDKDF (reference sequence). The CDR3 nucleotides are TGTGCCACTGCAGCAGGAGGACAGAATCAGCCCCAGCATTTT. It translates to CATAAGGQNQPQHF.

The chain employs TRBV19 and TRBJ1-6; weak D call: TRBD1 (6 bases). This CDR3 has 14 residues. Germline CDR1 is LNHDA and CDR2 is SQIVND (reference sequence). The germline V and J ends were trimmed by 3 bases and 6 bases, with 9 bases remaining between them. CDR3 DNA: TGTGCCAGTAGTATGGAACAGGGTAATTCACCCCTCCACTTT. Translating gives CASSMEQGNSPLHF.

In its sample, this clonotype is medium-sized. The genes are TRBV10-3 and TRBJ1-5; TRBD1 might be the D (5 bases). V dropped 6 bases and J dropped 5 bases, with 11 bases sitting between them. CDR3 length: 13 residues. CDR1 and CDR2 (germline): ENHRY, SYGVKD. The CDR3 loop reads CAISGHVDQPQHF. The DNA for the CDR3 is TGTGCCATCAGCGGACACGTCGATCAGCCCCAGCATTTT.

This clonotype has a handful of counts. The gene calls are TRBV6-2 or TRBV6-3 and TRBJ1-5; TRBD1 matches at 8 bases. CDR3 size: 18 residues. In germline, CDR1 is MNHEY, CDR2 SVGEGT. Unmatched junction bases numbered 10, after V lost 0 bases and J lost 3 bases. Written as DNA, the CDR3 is TGTGCCAGCAGTTACTCGGCCCGGGACAGGTTTTCCAATCAGCCCCAGCATTTT. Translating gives CASSYSARDRFSNQPQHF.

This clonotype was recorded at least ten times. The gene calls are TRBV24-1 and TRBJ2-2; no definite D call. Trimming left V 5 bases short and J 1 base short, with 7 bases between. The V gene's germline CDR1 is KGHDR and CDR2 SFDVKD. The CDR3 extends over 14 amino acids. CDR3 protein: CATSGYVNTGELFF. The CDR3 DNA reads TGTGCCACCAGTGGCTACGTGAACACCGGGGAGCTGTTTTTT.

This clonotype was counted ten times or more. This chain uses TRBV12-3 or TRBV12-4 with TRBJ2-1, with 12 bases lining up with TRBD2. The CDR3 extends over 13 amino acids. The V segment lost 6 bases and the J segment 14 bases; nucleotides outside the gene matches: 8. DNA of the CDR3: TGTGCCAGCAGCTCCACACTAGCGGGGGGCGAGTTCTTC. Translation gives CASSSTLAGGEFF.

CDR3 loop: CASSIGTGASEKLFF. The DNA for the CDR3 is TGTGCCAGCAGCATAGGGACAGGGGCGAGTGAAAAACTGTTTTTT. The chain has TRBV5-8 and TRBJ1-4; 10 nucleotides agree with TRBD1. CDR1 is SGHTS, CDR2 YDEGEE, per germline. V was pared by 4 bases and J by 7 bases, with 7 bases of the junction left unmatched. This CDR3 region has 15 residues.

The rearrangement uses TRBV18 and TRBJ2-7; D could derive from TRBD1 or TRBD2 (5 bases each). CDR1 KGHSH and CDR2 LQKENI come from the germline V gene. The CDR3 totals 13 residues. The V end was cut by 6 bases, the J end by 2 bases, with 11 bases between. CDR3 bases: TGTGCCAGCTCGACCGGGACCACCTACGAGCAGTACGTC. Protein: CASSTGTTYEQYV.